The 6 T cell receptor beta chains in this list originate from one sample, sequenced in a study of identical twins. TCRdb passed the 5' RACE reads through MiXCR, listing each CDR3 protein once. The top ten clones hold around 0.48% of a sample with around 490,000 distinct CDR3 sequences, around 15% of them seen once. This sample also appeared in a second study, on yellow fever vaccine responses in identical twins.

Sequenced sample: CD4+ T cells sorted from blood. These receptors all come from a woman between 18 and 30 years old in good health.

This clonotype appeared many times. The chain couples TRBV12-3 or TRBV12-4 to TRBJ2-2; 8 bases fit TRBD2. The V and J ends lost 6 bases and 6 bases, in that order; junction bases with no gene match: 3. The CDR3 has 13 amino acids. CDR3 region: CASRRAGAGELFF. CDR3 in DNA: TGTGCCAGCAGACGAGCGGGAGCCGGGGAGCTGTTTTTT.

This clonotype has only a few counts. This chain links TRBV5-6 with TRBJ2-1; 8 bases fit TRBD2. Germline lookup yields CDR1 SGHDT and CDR2 YYEEEE. The CDR3 has 15 residues. V lost 5 bases to trimming and J lost 6 bases; unmatched junction nucleotides: 10. This CDR3 reads CASSLRTSRPNEQFF. CDR3 DNA sequence: TGTGCCAGCAGTTTGAGGACTAGCCGACCCAATGAGCAGTTCTTC. The variable domain in full, with the rest retrieved from reference TRBV5-6 and TRBJ2-1, is DAGVTQSPTHLIKTRGQQVTLRCSPKSGHDTVSWYQQALGQGPQFIFQYYEEEERQRGNFPDRFSGHQFPNYSSELNVNALLLGDSALYLCASSLRTSRPNEQFFGPGTRLTVL.

V gene TRBV6-2 or TRBV6-3 combines with J gene TRBJ2-1; 11 bases are a match to TRBD2. The CDR3 covers 15 residues. Germline V gene sequence: CDR1 MNHEY, CDR2 SVGEGT. V lost 7 bases and J lost 9; bases outside the gene matches: 11. The CDR3 here is CASTKLAGVSIEQFF. In nucleotides, the CDR3 is TGTGCCAGCACCAAACTAGCGGGAGTTTCTATTGAGCAGTTCTTC.

J is TRBJ2-1 and V is TRBV20-1; D may match TRBD1 or TRBD2 (7 bases each). V lost 7 bases and J lost 6, with 19 bases in between. The germline CDR1 and CDR2 sequences are DFQATT and SNEGSKA (reference sequence). This CDR3 contains 14 residues. Here the CDR3 reads CSVKQGGNPNEQFF. In DNA form, the CDR3 reads TGCAGTGTTAAGCAGGGGGGGAACCCCAATGAGCAGTTCTTC.

The chain combines TRBV9 with TRBJ2-1, with TRBD2 matching 10 bases. CDR1 and CDR2 (germline): SGDLS, YYNGEE. With V trimmed by 0 bases and J by 5 bases, 5 bases remained unmatched. This CDR3 has 16 residues. In DNA, the CDR3 is TGTGCCAGCAGCGTAGTCCCAGCGGGAGGGAACAATGAGCAGTTCTTC. Its protein product is CASSVVPAGGNNEQFF.

This chain uses TRBV5-1 with TRBJ2-1; 7 nucleotides match TRBD2. The CDR3 covers 18 residues. CDR1 and CDR2 (germline): SGHRS, YFSETQ. The junction had 9 bases not matched to a gene; V was cut back by 0 bases and J by 0 bases. The DNA of the CDR3 is TGCGCCAGCAGCTTGGGTCTTAGCGGGCTTTCCTCCTACAATGAGCAGTTCTTC. This translates into CASSLGLSGLSSYNEQFF.